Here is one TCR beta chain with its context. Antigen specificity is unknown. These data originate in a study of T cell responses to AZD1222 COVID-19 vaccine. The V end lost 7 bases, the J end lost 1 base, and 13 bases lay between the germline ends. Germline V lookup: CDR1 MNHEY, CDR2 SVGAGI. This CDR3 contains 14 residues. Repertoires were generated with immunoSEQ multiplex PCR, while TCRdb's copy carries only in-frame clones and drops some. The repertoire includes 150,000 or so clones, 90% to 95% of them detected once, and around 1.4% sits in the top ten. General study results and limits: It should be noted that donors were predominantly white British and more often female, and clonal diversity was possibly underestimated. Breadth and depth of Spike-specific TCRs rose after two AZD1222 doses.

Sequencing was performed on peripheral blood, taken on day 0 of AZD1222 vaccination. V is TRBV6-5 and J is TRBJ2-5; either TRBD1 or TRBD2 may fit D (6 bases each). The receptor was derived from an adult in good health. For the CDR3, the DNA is TGTGCCAGCACGCGGGGACATCGCCAAGAGACCCAGTACTTC. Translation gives CASTRGHRQETQYF.